These T cell receptor beta chains were read from a single sample in a study of shared clonotypes between healthy human individuals. Sequencing used immunoSEQ multiplex PCR; TCRdb keeps in-frame clones, though not all of them. The table includes nearly 1,000,000 clones, approximately 80% detected once. The material sequenced was memory CD4+ T cells sorted from blood. The receptors were gathered from a man younger than 35 in good health. Both conserved end residues are part of each CDR3. Each record gives: V gene, J gene, CDR3 length, D gene, clone size, CDR3 DNA, CDR3 protein. A D gene is named only where the DNA matches it firmly. Not all rows give a size; the values are once, few, many and, for expanded clones, a class.

V gene: TRBV6-1
J gene: TRBJ1-5
CDR3 length: 15
D gene: -
clone size: -
CDR3 DNA: TGTGCCAGCAGTGAAAGTTTAGGATGGGGGAGAGCCCAGCATTTT
CDR3 protein: CASSESLGWGRAQHF

V gene: TRBV2
J gene: TRBJ1-5
CDR3 length: 13
D gene: -
clone size: -
CDR3 DNA: TGTGCCAGCAGACTTACTGAGAATCAGCCCCAGCATTTT
CDR3 protein: CASRLTENQPQHF

V gene: TRBV6-1
J gene: TRBJ2-2
CDR3 length: 15
D gene: -
clone size: -
CDR3 DNA: TGTGCCAGCAGTCCGAATTGGGGATCTGCCGGGGAGCTGTTTTTT
CDR3 protein: CASSPNWGSAGELFF

V gene: TRBV30
J gene: TRBJ1-1
CDR3 length: 14
D gene: -
clone size: -
CDR3 DNA: TGTGCCGGATTCCCCAGGGGTTTGAACACTGAGGCTTTCTTT
CDR3 protein: CAGFPRGLNTEAFF

V gene: TRBV7-9
J gene: TRBJ1-6
CDR3 length: 14
D gene: -
clone size: -
CDR3 DNA: TGTGCCAGCAGCCGGGGACAAGGTGGATCACCCCTCCACTTT
CDR3 protein: CASSRGQGGSPLHF

V gene: TRBV19
J gene: TRBJ1-5
CDR3 length: 13
D gene: -
clone size: -
CDR3 DNA: TGTGCCAGCCAGATCTCGGTTCGTCAGCCCCAGCATTTT
CDR3 protein: CASQISVRQPQHF

V gene: TRBV30
J gene: TRBJ2-5
CDR3 length: 13
D gene: -
clone size: -
CDR3 DNA: TGTGCCTGGAGTGTACGCCTTCAGGAGACCCAGTACTTC
CDR3 protein: CAWSVRLQETQYF

V gene: TRBV7-2
J gene: TRBJ2-5
CDR3 length: 14
D gene: -
clone size: -
CDR3 DNA: TGTGCCAGCAGCTTAGGGTCCGAGGGAGAGACCCAGTACTTC
CDR3 protein: CASSLGSEGETQYF

V gene: TRBV5-1
J gene: TRBJ1-4
CDR3 length: 14
D gene: TRBD1
clone size: -
CDR3 DNA: TGCGCCAGCAGCTCGGGACAGATAGAGGAAAAACTGTTTTTT
CDR3 protein: CASSSGQIEEKLFF

V gene: TRBV19
J gene: TRBJ2-5
CDR3 length: 14
D gene: -
clone size: -
CDR3 DNA: TGTGCCAGTAGGGGCAGGGAGGTAGGAGAGACCCAGTACTTC
CDR3 protein: CASRGREVGETQYF

V gene: TRBV5-1
J gene: TRBJ2-1
CDR3 length: 16
D gene: -
clone size: -
CDR3 DNA: TGCGCCAGCAGCTGGCTATCGGGACCTGAGGGAAATGAGCAGTTCTTC
CDR3 protein: CASSWLSGPEGNEQFF

V gene: TRBV7-2
J gene: TRBJ2-3
CDR3 length: 15
D gene: -
clone size: -
CDR3 DNA: TGTGCCAGCAGCTTCGACGGGACAACGACAGATACGCAGTATTTT
CDR3 protein: CASSFDGTTTDTQYF

V gene: TRBV6-5
J gene: TRBJ1-2
CDR3 length: 13
D gene: -
clone size: many
CDR3 DNA: TGTGCCACCCTAACCACGGGGAAGGGTGGCTACACCTTC
CDR3 protein: CATLTTGKGGYTF

V gene: TRBV5-1
J gene: TRBJ2-3
CDR3 length: 13
D gene: -
clone size: -
CDR3 DNA: TGCGCCAGCAGGCCAGCCTCACCAGATACGCAGTATTTT
CDR3 protein: CASRPASPDTQYF

V gene: TRBV7-2
J gene: TRBJ2-2
CDR3 length: 14
D gene: -
clone size: -
CDR3 DNA: TGTGCCAGCAGCGCCTCGTCGAACACCGGGGAGCTGTTTTTT
CDR3 protein: CASSASSNTGELFF

V gene: TRBV30
J gene: TRBJ1-5
CDR3 length: 13
D gene: -
clone size: -
CDR3 DNA: TGTGCCTGGAGTAAGGGTATTAGTGGCCCCCAGCATTTT
CDR3 protein: CAWSKGISGPQHF

V gene: TRBV4-2
J gene: TRBJ1-3
CDR3 length: 17
D gene: TRBD1
clone size: -
CDR3 DNA: TGTGCCAGCAGCCGAGGGGGACAGGGAAGATCTGGAAACACCATATATTTT
CDR3 protein: CASSRGGQGRSGNTIYF

V gene: TRBV5-4
J gene: TRBJ2-1
CDR3 length: 15
D gene: TRBD2
clone size: -
CDR3 DNA: TGTGCCAGCACCCTTGACTTGGGGACTAGAAATGAGCAGTTCTTC
CDR3 protein: CASTLDLGTRNEQFF

V gene: TRBV9
J gene: TRBJ2-5
CDR3 length: 16
D gene: -
clone size: -
CDR3 DNA: TGTGCCAGCAGCCCCGTTGGAGGGGGCCGAGGAGAGACCCAGTACTTC
CDR3 protein: CASSPVGGGRGETQYF

V gene: TRBV9
J gene: TRBJ2-6
CDR3 length: 18
D gene: -
clone size: -
CDR3 DNA: TGTGCCAGCAGCGTAAAAAAACAGGGTCTCTCTGGGGCCAACGTCCTGACTTTC
CDR3 protein: CASSVKKQGLSGANVLTF

V gene: TRBV6-6
J gene: TRBJ2-7
CDR3 length: 14
D gene: TRBD2
clone size: -
CDR3 DNA: TGTGCCAGCAGACAGTCTAGCGGGAGCTACGAGCAGTACTTC
CDR3 protein: CASRQSSGSYEQYF

V gene: TRBV28
J gene: TRBJ2-7
CDR3 length: 14
D gene: TRBD1
clone size: -
CDR3 DNA: TGTGCCAGCAGAACCGGGACAGGCTCCTACGAGCAGTACTTC
CDR3 protein: CASRTGTGSYEQYF

V gene: TRBV18
J gene: TRBJ2-7
CDR3 length: 14
D gene: TRBD1
clone size: -
CDR3 DNA: TGTGCCAGCACATCAGGGGGACAGGGTTACGAGCAGTACTTC
CDR3 protein: CASTSGGQGYEQYF

V gene: TRBV29-1
J gene: TRBJ1-2
CDR3 length: 13
D gene: -
clone size: -
CDR3 DNA: TGCAGCGTTGAAGGCCAGGGAGGTGGTGGCTACACCTTC
CDR3 protein: CSVEGQGGGGYTF

V gene: TRBV29-1
J gene: TRBJ2-2
CDR3 length: 14
D gene: -
clone size: -
CDR3 DNA: TGCAGCGTCTGGGGGGTCACGAACACCGGGGAGCTGTTTTTT
CDR3 protein: CSVWGVTNTGELFF

V gene: TRBV6-1
J gene: TRBJ2-3
CDR3 length: 14
D gene: TRBD1
clone size: -
CDR3 DNA: TGTGCCAGCATCTGGGACAGGGCCACAGATACGCAGTATTTT
CDR3 protein: CASIWDRATDTQYF

V gene: TRBV29-1
J gene: TRBJ2-7
CDR3 length: 12
D gene: -
clone size: -
CDR3 DNA: TGCAGCGCGAAGGGAGATTCCTACGAGCAGTACTTC
CDR3 protein: CSAKGDSYEQYF

V gene: TRBV20-1
J gene: TRBJ1-2
CDR3 length: 11
D gene: -
clone size: -
CDR3 DNA: TGCAGTGTGTCCGCGATCTATGGCTACACCTTC
CDR3 protein: CSVSAIYGYTF

V gene: TRBV28
J gene: TRBJ2-4
CDR3 length: 14
D gene: TRBD1
clone size: -
CDR3 DNA: TGTGCCAGCAGTTATTCCGGGACAGGGGGCATTCAGTACTTC
CDR3 protein: CASSYSGTGGIQYF

V gene: TRBV6-6
J gene: TRBJ2-5
CDR3 length: 13
D gene: TRBD2
clone size: -
CDR3 DNA: TGTGCCAGCAGTTACGGACTAGGAGAGACCCAGTACTTC
CDR3 protein: CASSYGLGETQYF

V gene: TRBV5-6
J gene: TRBJ2-7
CDR3 length: 16
D gene: -
clone size: -
CDR3 DNA: TGTGCCAGCAGCCCCCTACGACGTTTCAGGGGCTACGAGCAGTACTTC
CDR3 protein: CASSPLRRFRGYEQYF

V gene: TRBV25-1
J gene: TRBJ1-1
CDR3 length: 14
D gene: -
clone size: few
CDR3 DNA: TGTGCCAGCAGTGAACCAGGACCCAACACTGAAGCTTTCTTT
CDR3 protein: CASSEPGPNTEAFF

V gene: TRBV10-3
J gene: TRBJ2-5
CDR3 length: 13
D gene: -
clone size: -
CDR3 DNA: TGTGCCGCCAATGGGAACAGACAAGAGACCCAGTACTTC
CDR3 protein: CAANGNRQETQYF

V gene: TRBV11-2
J gene: TRBJ2-1
CDR3 length: 14
D gene: -
clone size: -
CDR3 DNA: TGTGCCAGCAGCTTAGGGGCTTATACGATTGAGCAGTTCTTC
CDR3 protein: CASSLGAYTIEQFF

V gene: TRBV29-1
J gene: TRBJ2-3
CDR3 length: 15
D gene: TRBD2
clone size: -
CDR3 DNA: TGCAGCGTCTCAGGGACTAGCGGGGGCACAGATACGCAGTATTTT
CDR3 protein: CSVSGTSGGTDTQYF

V gene: TRBV5-6
J gene: TRBJ1-2
CDR3 length: 12
D gene: -
clone size: few
CDR3 DNA: TGTGCCAGCAGCCAGACGGCTTATGGCTACACCTTC
CDR3 protein: CASSQTAYGYTF

V gene: TRBV7-6
J gene: TRBJ2-3
CDR3 length: 17
D gene: TRBD1
clone size: -
CDR3 DNA: TGTGCCAGCAGCTTAGCTCCCCAGGGGGCCCGGGAAGATACGCAGTATTTT
CDR3 protein: CASSLAPQGAREDTQYF

V gene: TRBV6-4
J gene: TRBJ1-6
CDR3 length: 18
D gene: -
clone size: -
CDR3 DNA: TGTGCCAGCAGTGACCGTCCGGTCCAGGGAGGTGGAAATTCACCCCTCCACTTT
CDR3 protein: CASSDRPVQGGGNSPLHF

V gene: TRBV5-1
J gene: TRBJ2-5
CDR3 length: 15
D gene: TRBD1
clone size: -
CDR3 DNA: TGCGCCAGCAGCTACCAAGGGGGCCATCGGGAGACCCAGTACTTC
CDR3 protein: CASSYQGGHRETQYF

V gene: TRBV11-2
J gene: TRBJ2-5
CDR3 length: 13
D gene: TRBD1
clone size: few
CDR3 DNA: TGTGCCAGCACAGGGGGCCACCAAGAGACCCAGTACTTC
CDR3 protein: CASTGGHQETQYF

V gene: TRBV6-1
J gene: TRBJ2-7
CDR3 length: 15
D gene: -
clone size: -
CDR3 DNA: TGTGCCAGCAGTGACGCCGGCGGTTATACCTACGAGCAGTACTTC
CDR3 protein: CASSDAGGYTYEQYF

V gene: TRBV10-1
J gene: TRBJ1-1
CDR3 length: 13
D gene: TRBD1
clone size: -
CDR3 DNA: TGCGCCAGCAGTGAGTCGGTGAGGGGGCAAGCTTTCTTT
CDR3 protein: CASSESVRGQAFF

V gene: TRBV6-5
J gene: TRBJ1-3
CDR3 length: 15
D gene: -
clone size: -
CDR3 DNA: TGTGCCAGCAGCCTCACAGGATCCTCTGGAAACACCATATATTTT
CDR3 protein: CASSLTGSSGNTIYF

V gene: TRBV18
J gene: TRBJ2-2
CDR3 length: 14
D gene: TRBD1
clone size: many
CDR3 DNA: TGTGCCAGCTCACCCCCCCAGGGGGTCGGGGAGCTGTTTTTT
CDR3 protein: CASSPPQGVGELFF

V gene: TRBV5-6
J gene: TRBJ2-7
CDR3 length: 14
D gene: TRBD1
clone size: once
CDR3 DNA: TGTGCCAGCAGCACCGGGACAGGGCTTTACGAGCAGTACTTC
CDR3 protein: CASSTGTGLYEQYF

V gene: TRBV25-1
J gene: TRBJ2-2
CDR3 length: 11
D gene: -
clone size: -
CDR3 DNA: TGTGCCACCAATCTTGCCGGGGAGCTGTTTTTT
CDR3 protein: CATNLAGELFF

V gene: TRBV2
J gene: TRBJ2-5
CDR3 length: 12
D gene: -
clone size: -
CDR3 DNA: TGTGCCAGCAGAAGGGGCAGAGAGACCCAGTACTTC
CDR3 protein: CASRRGRETQYF

V gene: TRBV7-6
J gene: TRBJ1-2
CDR3 length: 14
D gene: TRBD1
clone size: many
CDR3 DNA: TGTGCCAGCAGCCCTGGACAGGGAGCGGTCGGCTACACCTTC
CDR3 protein: CASSPGQGAVGYTF